Each of the 3 T cell receptor beta chains below was sequenced from the same sample in a study of blood T cell repertoires in COVID-19. Repertoires were generated with immunoSEQ multiplex PCR, while TCRdb's copy carries only in-frame clones and drops some. The sample shows about 94,000 clones, 80% of them seen only once. Sample: peripheral blood. All receptors derive from a human donor in a cohort sampled during active COVID-19.

This clone was seen once. V usage is TRBV19 and J usage is TRBJ1-4, with D possibly matching TRBD1 (5 bases). Germline V gene data show CDR1 as LNHDA and CDR2 as SQIVND (reference sequence). This CDR3 comprises 14 residues. Trimming took 4 bases from V and 8 from J, leaving 14 bases between them. The CDR3 sequence: CASSKSWGVEKLFF. DNA of the CDR3: TGTGCCAGTAGTAAGTCGTGGGGCGTCGAAAAACTGTTTTTT.

The chain links TRBV9 to TRBJ2-1; 9 bases line up with TRBD2. The CDR3 length is 16 residues. Losses at the gene ends were 4 bases for V and 8 bases for J; bases not matched to a gene: 13. Germline-derived CDR1 and CDR2 are SGDLS and YYNGEE. CDR3 sequence: CASSPQPGLAIDEQFF. The CDR3 region has the DNA TGTGCCAGCAGCCCCCAGCCGGGACTAGCCATCGATGAGCAGTTCTTC.

The chain has TRBV18 and TRBJ1-1, with TRBD1 identical over 10 bases. This CDR3 contains 16 residues. Germline values: CDR1 KGHSH, CDR2 LQKENI. Unmatched junction bases numbered 5, after V lost 0 bases and J lost 4 bases. In DNA, the CDR3 is TGTGCCAGCTCACCACCCAGGGGACAGGGGACCACTGAAGCTTTCTTT. As protein: CASSPPRGQGTTEAFF.